Listed here are 6 T cell receptor beta chains from one sample, sequenced in a study of identical twins. TCRdb re-analysed the 5' RACE reads in MiXCR, keeping a single row per CDR3 protein. The sample has 1.5 million to 2 million distinct CDR3 sequences, around a third seen once; the top ten hold around 0.3%. The specimen sequenced was cord blood. Every receptor here comes from a newborn girl in good health.

In the case of this clonotype: Sequence at one end of the junction differs from germline and may be a read error. The chain joins TRBV4-2 to TRBJ2-3; D might be TRBD2 (6 bases). The CDR3 is 17 amino acids. Germline V gene sequence: CDR1 LGHNA, CDR2 YNFKEQ. CDR3 coding DNA: TGTGCCAGCAGCCAAGAACCGGCTAGCGATAGCACAGATACGCGGTATTTT. Translating gives CASSQEPASDSTDTRYF.

This sequence joins TRBV10-3 and TRBJ1-2; 8 bases match TRBD1. In germline, CDR1 is ENHRY, CDR2 SYGVKD. J was trimmed by 7 bases and V by 7 bases; bases with no gene match: 5. This CDR3 has 12 amino acids. CDR3 bases: TGTGCCATCACCGGACAGGGTTTTGGCTACACCTTC. Amino acid sequence: CAITGQGFGYTF.

This clonotype was found many times. This rearrangement joins TRBV7-2 to TRBJ1-2; 7 nucleotides line up with TRBD1. This CDR3 is 15 amino acids long. Germline-derived CDR1 and CDR2 are SGHTA and FQGNSA. V lost 5 bases and J lost 2; bases outside the gene matches: 8. The CDR3 protein is CASSPRQGGNYGYTF. The CDR3 DNA follows: TGTGCCAGCAGCCCTCGACAGGGAGGGAACTATGGCTACACCTTC.

The chain is built from TRBV29-1 and TRBJ2-3, with TRBD1 matching over 8 bases. The CDR3 has 12 residues. V dropped 6 bases and J dropped 3; count of bases not matched to a gene: 2. From germline, CDR1 is SQVTM and CDR2 ANQGSEA. CDR3 in amino acids: CSVGDRTDTQYF. CDR3 DNA: TGCAGCGTGGGGGACAGGACAGATACGCAGTATTTT.

To note about this clonotype: A junction boundary mismatches the germline segment, possibly from a read error. The chain is built from TRBV9 and TRBJ2-1; the D call may be TRBD1 or TRBD2 (5 bases each). CDR1 is SGDLS, CDR2 YYNGEE, per germline. This CDR3 has 13 residues. Here the CDR3 reads CASGVVGTNEQFF. CDR3 sequence (DNA): TGTGCCAGCGGCGTAGTTGGGACCAATGAGCAGTTCTTC.

This clonotype was counted between two and nine times. This chain joins TRBV4-1 and TRBJ2-2; D is ambiguous. Germline V gene data show CDR1 as MGHRA and CDR2 as YSYEKL. CDR3 size: 14 residues. V gave up 0 bases and J gave up 4 bases, with 6 bases separating them. For the CDR3, the DNA is TGCGCCAGCAGCCAAGATCGGAGCACCGGGGAGCTGTTTTTT. Its protein product is CASSQDRSTGELFF.